This TCR beta chain was retrieved from a study of shared clonotypes between healthy human individuals (TCRdb year 2020). Study-level background: Three men and a couple of women, aged 18 to 49 years, made up the cohort. To estimate repertoire size and how much clonotypes are shared between individuals, the study performed deep sequencing of blood TCR repertoires from roughly five healthy adults. Per donor, three plates each were used for CD4 naive and CD4 memory, two for CD8 naive, and one for CD8 memory. To increase sequencing depth and limit assay-specific biases, TCR repertoire library preparation and sequencing were carried out by different laboratories using diverse techniques. Each donor's leukapheresis produced roughly between roughly 0.85 and 10 billion PBMCs.

CD8 naive samples were CD45RO-negative cells positively selected for CCR7, giving a CD45RA+CCR7+ population that excluded TemRA cells. Healthy HIV-negative adults with no recently reported acute infections or vaccinations were included as donors. Every donor was a Caucasian adult residing in Nashville, Tennessee, USA. Blood was obtained by leukapheresis, after which PBMCs were separated by Ficoll-Histopaque density gradient centrifugation and cryopreserved in liquid nitrogen vapor phase. Analytical flow cytometry was used to check the purity and quantity of each magnetically sorted T cell population. From each sorted fraction, genomic DNA was isolated and quantified by UV absorbance on a Nanodrop 2000c. A note on this clone: Its antigen remains undetermined. Per-base qualities were not stored, and no clone one base away is much larger.

The germline V gene sets CDR1 to MRHNA and CDR2 to SNTAGT. V gives up 0 bases and J gives up 3 bases, and the segment between their germline ends measures 10 bases. The CDR3 goes from the cysteine to the phenylalanine over 15 residues. The read is trimmed to its CDR3 DNA, 45 bases read in frame from base 1. Overall study outcomes, separate from this receptor: About 5% of naive CD4, around 3.6% of naive CD8, roughly 2.5% of memory CD4, and approximately 0.4% of memory CD8 clonotypes were shared across a few donors. Pairwise subsampling led to the expectation that sequencing depth would affect the degree of clonotype sharing among donors. Because the study included only a small number of donors, the genetic and exposure-history diversity represented was limited. Only blood was sampled, and tissue TCR repertoires likely differ from those in blood. Rarefaction of sorted-subset datasets indicated incomplete sequencing despite the large sequencing depth. Higher generation probabilities were observed for clonotypes shared by all four sorted-subset donors than for non-shared clonotypes. Naive subsets generally had larger estimated clonotype richness than memory subsets did.

Using the deep immunoSEQ assay, multiplex PCR amplified TCR CDR3 regions from genomic DNA. Extracted genomic DNA from each cell subset was spread evenly across all wells of several immunoSEQ 96-well plates, with each plate serving as a replicate. For sorted subsets, each replicate PCR was loaded with roughly 200 ng genomic DNA, equivalent to 30,000 or so T cell genomes. The purified libraries were quantified using a Qubit 3.0 fluorometer, sized with a Bioanalyzer 2100, and then quantified again using the KAPA Library Quantification kit. Each immunoSEQ 96-well plate was sequenced on its own single-read 150-cycle Illumina NextSeq 550 flow cell. As for how the authors treated the data: The immunoSEQ output contained only junctional sequences without quality scores, so filtering could not match that applied to full-length reads. To assign V/J genes and CDR3, sequences were annotated against IMGT germline references using PyIR, a Python wrapper for IgBLAST v1.9. Any read was removed if the V/J assignment was weak (E-value above 1e-6), the CDR3 was missing, or the read contained stop codons, out-of-frame junctions, or ambiguous translated residues. V3J clonotypes were defined by identical inferred V gene, J gene, and CDR3 amino acid sequence. Percentage overlap between repertoires was computed as shared unique clonotypes divided by the size of the smaller repertoire. Repertoire richness was assessed with RTK rarefaction, the Chao1 estimator, and Recon v2.1 estimates of unobserved clonotypes. For all TCRbeta clonotypes obtained by the gDNA method from four donors, generation probabilities were computed with OLGA. Held by TCRdb, this immuneACCESS table contains in-frame sequences only and omits some clones. Under half of the omission traces to an unresolved V gene where checked; the cause of the rest is unknown. The V and J calls and clone size come from that table; D and trimming were worked out from the DNA. The table for this sample lists hundreds of thousands of clones; roughly 95% of them were counted only once. The ten largest clonotypes hold less than 0.12% of the sample.

Specimen: naive CD8+ T cells sorted from blood. Per the publication, the cell subset or site label means: CD45RA+CCR7+. The chain employs TRBV6-4 and TRBJ2-3; 6 matching bases give a weak D call of TRBD2. The sequence derives from a woman in her twenties or thirties in good health. The CDR3 loop reads CASSDSSGGTDTQYF. The nucleotides are TGTGCCAGCAGTGACTCGAGCGGAGGGACAGATACGCAGTATTTT.